This T cell receptor (beta chain) was sequenced for a study of T cells in Graves' hyperthyroidism and ophthalmopathy (dated by TCRdb to between 2017 and 2020). For the study in its entirety: Peripheral blood samples were taken at the time of initial diagnosis, prior to any treatment. A discovery cohort of approximately 100 patients, fewer than 50 with Graves' ophthalmopathy and roughly 59 with stable Graves' hyperthyroidism, was used to find distinguishing TCR V-J signatures. Whether ophthalmopathy could be predicted prospectively was tested in an independent validation cohort made up of under 20 hyperthyroidism patients plus 17 patients who later progressed to ophthalmopathy. For training and testing, the 100 or so patients in the discovery cohort were randomly divided in a 7:3 ratio. The study also compared thyroid tissue and blood T-cell repertoires from five or six Graves' hyperthyroidism patients. After blood sampling, hyperthyroidism patients were treated with methimazole at a starting dose of 30 mg daily, and ophthalmopathy patients were treated with high-dose intravenous methylprednisolone. TCR Vbeta CDR3 sequencing of some 140 peripheral blood samples (more than 40 ophthalmopathy, 75 hyperthyroidism and approximately 17 progressor patients) is reported in the paper.

Amplification of TCR beta CDR3 regions was carried out from RNA transcripts. A first-round RT-PCR of the TCR CDR3 used the HTBI primer set with the Qiagen OneStep RT-PCR kit. Libraries were constructed in a second round of multiplex PCR, after which size selection and purification were performed. Sequencing of the libraries was done on an Illumina HiSeq2000 using paired-end 100 bp reads. Per the authors' processing: Raw data were processed with SOAPnuke, discarding reads with adapters, uncalled bases, mean Phred below 15, or no exact constant-primer or identifier match. COPE v1.2.5 was used to merge the high-quality paired reads, and each unique nucleotide sequence was defined as a clonotype. Clonotypes were aligned to IMGT TRBV, TRBD and TRBJ reference segments using MiTCR v1.1. The analysis was restricted to V-J combinations with a frequency above 0.0001, which together covered 99.2% of the repertoires. A TCS score was defined as the ratio of F50 (clonal expansion) to E x V (chaos), with BLOSUM62-based TCRdist applied between CDR3 peptides within each V-J. Welch's t-statistics and random forest reduced some 510 V-J features to around 14, which were used in a naive Bayes classifier (R e1071). TCRdb cleaned the public reads at Q25 with fastp, built clones with MiXCR and kept in-frame beta chains. CDR3 protein duplicates are merged, each entry listing the most common genes and DNA. TCRdb's processing, not the study's, gives the V and J calls here. The sample data list 470,000 or so distinct CDR3 sequences, and less than 25% of these were observed just once. The top ten clonotypes cover around 27% of the sample.

This clonotype was seen ten or more times. Its antigen remains unidentified. One base away there is no much larger clone; base qualities are not given. Stable Graves' hyperthyroidism was defined as no progression to ophthalmopathy during 18 months of follow-up. Hyperthyroidism patients were newly diagnosed, had a disease duration of under 2 months, and were aged 18 to 65 years. Exclusion was applied to patients with uncontrolled infections, other autoimmune diseases, pregnancy or lactation. Diagnoses relied on clinical symptoms, serum thyroxine and TRAb, thyroid ultrasound and orbital computed tomography. Ficoll-Paque density gradient centrifugation was used to isolate PBMCs from around 9.1 ml of fresh peripheral blood. Trizol reagent was used to extract total RNA, and RNA quality was then checked on an Agilent 2100 Bioanalyzer. Trimming removed 0 bases from V and 0 bases from J, leaving 9 bases between the germline ends. CDR1 and CDR2, per the germline V gene (reference sequence), are PRHDT and FYEKMQ. Measured from the cysteine to the phenylalanine, the CDR3 is 15 residues long. Of all the DNA, just the CDR3 is kept, 45 bases in frame from base 1.

Summary of the overall study and its limitations: A 13 V-J signature model separated ophthalmopathy from stable hyperthyroidism, with over 85% sensitivity and 81% to 82% specificity in cross-validation and 80%/75% in testing. Most expanded thyroid clonotypes (frequency above 0.001) were also found in blood, which suggests that blood repertoires may mirror thyroid immune responses. No statistical method was used to set the sample size in advance, and investigators knew the group allocation. In validation, the model predicted progression to ophthalmopathy a median of roughly 6.1 months before onset, with roughly 71% sensitivity and roughly 79% specificity.

The TCR originated in a young man with Graves' hyperthyroidism. The sequenced material came from blood. The chain couples TRBV13 to TRBJ2-7, with the D gene not clear enough to name. At the DNA level, the sequence is TGTGCCAGCAGCTTAGGTCAGGAAATCTCCTACGAGCAGTACTTC. It codes for CASSLGQEISYEQYF. This CDR3, with the reference TRBV13 and TRBJ2-7 proteins standing in past its ends, gives the full variable domain AAGVIQSPRHLIKEKRETATLKCYPIPRHDTVYWYQQGPGQDPQFLISFYEKMQSDKGSIPDRFSAQQFSDYHSELNMSSLELGDSALYFCASSLGQEISYEQYFGPGTRLTVT.